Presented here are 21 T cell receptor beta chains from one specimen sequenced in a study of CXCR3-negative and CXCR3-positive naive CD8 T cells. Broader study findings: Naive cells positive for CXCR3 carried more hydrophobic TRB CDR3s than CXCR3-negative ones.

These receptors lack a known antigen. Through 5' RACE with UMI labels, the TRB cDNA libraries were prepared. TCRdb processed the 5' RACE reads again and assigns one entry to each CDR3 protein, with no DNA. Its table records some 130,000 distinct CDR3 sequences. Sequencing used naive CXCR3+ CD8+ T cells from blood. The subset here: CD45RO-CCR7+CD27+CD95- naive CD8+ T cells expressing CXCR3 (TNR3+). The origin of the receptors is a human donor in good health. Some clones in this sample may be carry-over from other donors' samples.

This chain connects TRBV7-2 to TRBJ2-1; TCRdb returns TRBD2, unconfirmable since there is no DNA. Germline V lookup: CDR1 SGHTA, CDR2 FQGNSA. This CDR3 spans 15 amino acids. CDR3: CASSLADETSDEQFF.

The CDR3 spells CASSQVAGTPYEQYF. The V call is TRBV4-1, the J call TRBJ2-7. Germline-derived CDR1 and CDR2 are MGHRA and YSYEKL. The CDR3 contains 15 residues.

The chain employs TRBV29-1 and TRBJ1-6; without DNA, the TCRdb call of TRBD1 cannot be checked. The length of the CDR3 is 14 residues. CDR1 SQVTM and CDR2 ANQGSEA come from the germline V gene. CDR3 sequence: CSARTGELNSPLHF.

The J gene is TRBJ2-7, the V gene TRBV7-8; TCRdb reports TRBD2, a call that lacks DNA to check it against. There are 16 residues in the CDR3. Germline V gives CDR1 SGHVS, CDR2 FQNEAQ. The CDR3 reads CASRPRFNLAGSEQYF.

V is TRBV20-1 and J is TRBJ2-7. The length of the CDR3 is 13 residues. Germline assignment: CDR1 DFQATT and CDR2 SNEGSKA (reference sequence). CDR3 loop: CSARAASSYEQYF.

CDR3 sequence reads: CSFDAQGETQYF. The chain recombines TRBV29-1 with TRBJ2-5; TCRdb's D call of TRBD1 is untestable without DNA. This CDR3 has 12 amino acids. The germline gives CDR1 SQVTM, CDR2 ANQGSEA.

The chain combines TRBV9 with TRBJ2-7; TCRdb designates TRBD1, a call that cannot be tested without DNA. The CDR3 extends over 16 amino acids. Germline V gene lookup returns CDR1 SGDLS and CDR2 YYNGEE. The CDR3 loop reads CASSALAGTARHEQYF. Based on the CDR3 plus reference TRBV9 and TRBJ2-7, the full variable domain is DSGVTQTPKHLITATGQRVTLRCSPRSGDLSVYWYQQSLDQGLQFLIQYYNGEERAKGNILERFSAQQFPDLHSELNLSSLELGDSALYFCASSALAGTARHEQYFGPGTRLTVT.

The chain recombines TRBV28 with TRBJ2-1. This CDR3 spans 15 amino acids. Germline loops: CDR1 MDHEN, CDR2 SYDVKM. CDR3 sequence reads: CASSFTGSSYNEQFF.

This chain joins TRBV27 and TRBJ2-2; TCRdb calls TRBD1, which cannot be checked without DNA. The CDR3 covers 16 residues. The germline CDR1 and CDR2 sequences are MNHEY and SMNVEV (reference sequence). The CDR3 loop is CASRPPGRPNTGELFF.

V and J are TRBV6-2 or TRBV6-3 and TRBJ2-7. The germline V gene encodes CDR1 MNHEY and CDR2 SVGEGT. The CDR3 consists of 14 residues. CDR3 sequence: CASSININMGEQYF.

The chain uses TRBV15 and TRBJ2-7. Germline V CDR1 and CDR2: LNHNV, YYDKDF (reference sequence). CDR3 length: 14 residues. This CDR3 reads CATSRVGEIYEQYF.

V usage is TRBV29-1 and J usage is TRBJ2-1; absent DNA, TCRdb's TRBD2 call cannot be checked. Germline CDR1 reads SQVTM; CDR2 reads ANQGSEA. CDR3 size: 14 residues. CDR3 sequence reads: CSVVGGYSYNEQFF.

The chain's CDR3 is CASSQDGGSSYEQYF. This chain uses TRBV4-2 with TRBJ2-7. CDR1 and CDR2 from the germline V gene are LGHNA and YNFKEQ. The CDR3 extends over 15 amino acids.

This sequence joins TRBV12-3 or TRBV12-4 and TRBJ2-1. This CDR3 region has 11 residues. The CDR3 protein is CASSLSNEQFF.

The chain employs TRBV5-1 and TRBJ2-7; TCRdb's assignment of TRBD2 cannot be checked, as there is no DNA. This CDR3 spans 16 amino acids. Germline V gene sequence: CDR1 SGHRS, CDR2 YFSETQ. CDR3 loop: CASSGGLAGGHYEQYF.

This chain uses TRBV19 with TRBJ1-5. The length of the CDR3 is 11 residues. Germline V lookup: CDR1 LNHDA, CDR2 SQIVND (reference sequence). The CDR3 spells CASNSDQPQHF.

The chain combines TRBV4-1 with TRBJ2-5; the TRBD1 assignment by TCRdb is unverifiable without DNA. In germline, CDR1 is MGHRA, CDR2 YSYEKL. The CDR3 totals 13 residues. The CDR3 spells CASSQPREETQYF.

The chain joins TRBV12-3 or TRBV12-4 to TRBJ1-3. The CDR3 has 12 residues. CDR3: CASRPDGNTIYF.

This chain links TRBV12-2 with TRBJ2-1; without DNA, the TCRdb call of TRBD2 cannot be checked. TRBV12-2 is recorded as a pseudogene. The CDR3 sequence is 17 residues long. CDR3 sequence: CASPGELASFPYNEQFF.

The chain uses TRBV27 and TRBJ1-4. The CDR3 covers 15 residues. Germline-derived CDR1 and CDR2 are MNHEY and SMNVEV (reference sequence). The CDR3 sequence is CASSLIGYTNEKLFF.

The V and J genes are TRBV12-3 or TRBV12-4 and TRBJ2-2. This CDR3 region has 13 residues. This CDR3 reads CASSLADPGELFF.